This TCR beta chain was sequenced for a study of cytomegalovirus exposure and HLA in healthy donors. In the case of this clone: The junction differs from germline at one of its ends, possibly a read error.

60 Vbeta and 13 Jbeta primers were used in PCR. TCRdb's copy holds only in-frame clones and misses some; the assay was immunoSEQ multiplex PCR. The table includes around 150,000 clones, around 83% detected once. The CDR3 runs 16 residues. From germline, CDR1 is LGHNA and CDR2 YSLEER. This receptor was obtained from a man aged 18 to 35 in good health and CMV-seropositive. V is TRBV4-3 and J is TRBJ2-6, with a weak D call TRBD2 (6 bases). The sample comprised PBMCs. The DNA for the CDR3 is TGCGCCAGCAGCCAGGGGGGAGCCTCTGGGGCCAACGGCCTGACTTTC. The encoded protein is CASSQGGASGANGLTF.